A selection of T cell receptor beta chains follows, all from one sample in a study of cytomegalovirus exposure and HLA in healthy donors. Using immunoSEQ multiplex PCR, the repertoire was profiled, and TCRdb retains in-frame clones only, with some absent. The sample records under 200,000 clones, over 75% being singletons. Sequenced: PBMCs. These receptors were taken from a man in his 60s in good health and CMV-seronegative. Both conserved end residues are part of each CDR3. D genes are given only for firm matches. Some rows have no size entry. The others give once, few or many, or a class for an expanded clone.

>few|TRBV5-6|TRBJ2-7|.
TGTGCCAGCAGCCCCCCGGGAGCTAGGCTCGGTAGCGAGCAGTACTTC
CASSPPGARLGSEQYF
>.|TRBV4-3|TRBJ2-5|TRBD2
TGCGCCAGCAGCCAGGTACTAGCGGCTGAGCAGTACTTC
CASSQVLAAEQYF
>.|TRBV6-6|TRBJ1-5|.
TGTGCCAGCAGGGTCGAGGGGCCCCAGCATTTT
CASRVEGPQHF
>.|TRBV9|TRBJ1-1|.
TGTGCCAGCAGCGTAGGAGGGTCGATTGGAGCTTTCTTT
CASSVGGSIGAFF
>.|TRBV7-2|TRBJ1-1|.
TGTGCCAGCAGCCTTTCGAACACTGAAGCTTTCTTT
CASSLSNTEAFF
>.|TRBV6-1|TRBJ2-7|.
TGTGCCAGCAGAGACAGTTCCTTCTACGAGCAGTACTTC
CASRDSSFYEQYF
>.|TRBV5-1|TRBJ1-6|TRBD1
TGCGCCAGCAGCTTGGAGAGTCGGGGATGGAGGGGACAGGCCAAGGATTCACCCCTCCACTTT
CASSLESRGWRGQAKDSPLHF
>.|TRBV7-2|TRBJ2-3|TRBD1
TGTGCCTCCGAAGTCCAGGGGGTCGTCGGAGATACGCAGTATTTT
CASEVQGVVGDTQYF
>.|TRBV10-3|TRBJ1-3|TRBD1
TGTGCCATCAGGGTTGCAGGGACAGGGGGAAACACCATATATTTT
CAIRVAGTGGNTIYF
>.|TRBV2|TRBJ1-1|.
TGTGCCAGCAGTGGAGACAGAGGTGAAGCTTTCTTT
CASSGDRGEAFF
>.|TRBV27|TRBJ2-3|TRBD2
TGTGCCAGCAGTTTGGGCGGGAGTCGCACAGATACGCAGTATTTT
CASSLGGSRTDTQYF
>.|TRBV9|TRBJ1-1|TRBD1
TGTGCCAGCAGCGTCGGACAGGGGAACACTGAAGCTTTCTTT
CASSVGQGNTEAFF
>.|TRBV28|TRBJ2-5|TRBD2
TGTGCCAGCAGTTTGAGAGAAGCGGGAGGCCAAGAGACCCAGTACTTC
CASSLREAGGQETQYF
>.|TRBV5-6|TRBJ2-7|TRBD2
TGTGCCAGCAGCCCGGGGGGCTCCTACGAGCAGTACTTC
CASSPGGSYEQYF
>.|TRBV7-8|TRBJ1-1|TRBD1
TGTGCCAGCAGCTTCTGGCGTGGGAGTACCAGGGGGCAGGTGAACACTGAAGCTTTCTTT
CASSFWRGSTRGQVNTEAFF
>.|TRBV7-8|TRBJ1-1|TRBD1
TGTGCCAGCAGCCCTACAGGGGTGGGCACTGAAGCTTTCTTT
CASSPTGVGTEAFF
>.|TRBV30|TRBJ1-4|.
TGTGCCTGGAGTTCGATGGCAGGGAGGGCTAATGAAAAACTGTTTTTT
CAWSSMAGRANEKLFF
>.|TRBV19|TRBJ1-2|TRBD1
TGTGCCAGTATCCCGGACAGGGGTAGGGACTATGGCTACCCCTTC
CASIPDRGRDYGYPF
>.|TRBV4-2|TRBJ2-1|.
TGTGCCAGCAGCCAAGTTCTAGCGCCATACAATGAGCAGTTCTTC
CASSQVLAPYNEQFF
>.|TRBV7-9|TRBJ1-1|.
TGTGCCAGCAGCTGGCGGAGGGGTTTGAACACTGAAGCTTTCTTT
CASSWRRGLNTEAFF
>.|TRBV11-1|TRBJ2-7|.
TGTGCCAGCAGCTTTGGCCGGGAAAACGAGCAGTACTTC
CASSFGRENEQYF
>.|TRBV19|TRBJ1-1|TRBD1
TGTGCCAGTCTCGGCAGGGGGCGAATCACTGAAGCTTTCTTT
CASLGRGRITEAFF
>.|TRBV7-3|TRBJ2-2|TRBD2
TGTGCCAGCAGCTTCTCCCGGAGCGGGAGTCTCGTCGGGGAGCTGTTTTTT
CASSFSRSGSLVGELFF
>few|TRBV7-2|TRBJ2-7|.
TGTGCCAGCAGGGGGCCTAGCTCCTACGAGCAGTACTTC
CASRGPSSYEQYF
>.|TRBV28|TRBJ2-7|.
TGTGCCAGCAACAGGAGAGCCTACGAGCAGTACTTC
CASNRRAYEQYF
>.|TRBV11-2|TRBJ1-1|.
TGTGCCAGCAGCTTAGTGAGCGGTTTGAACACTGAAGCTTTCTTT
CASSLVSGLNTEAFF
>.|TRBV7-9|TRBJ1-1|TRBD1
TGTGCCAGCAGCGCGACAGGGGGGACGGGCACTGAAGCTTTCTTT
CASSATGGTGTEAFF
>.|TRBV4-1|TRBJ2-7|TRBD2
TGCGCCAGCAGCCTCTCAACCTCTGGGACTAGCGGGGTAACGTACGAGCAGTACTTC
CASSLSTSGTSGVTYEQYF
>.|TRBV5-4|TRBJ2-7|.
TGTGCCAGCAGCCTAGCGAATCCTCTCGTCGAGCAGTACTTC
CASSLANPLVEQYF
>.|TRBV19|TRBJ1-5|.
TGTGCCAGTAGTCCCGGACAAAGTAGCAATCAGCCCCAGCATTTT
CASSPGQSSNQPQHF
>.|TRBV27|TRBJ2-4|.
TGTGCCAGCAGTTTAGGGGCACTAGCCAAAAACATTCAGTACTTC
CASSLGALAKNIQYF
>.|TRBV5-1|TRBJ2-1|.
TGCGCCAGCAGCTTGGAAGCGCGGCTATACAATGAGCAGTTCTTC
CASSLEARLYNEQFF
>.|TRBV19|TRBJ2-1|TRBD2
TGTGCCAGTAGTATAGCAGGCCCAGCGGGAGTAGCCTACAATGAGCAGTTCTTC
CASSIAGPAGVAYNEQFF
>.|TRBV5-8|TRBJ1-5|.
TGTGCCAGCAGCTGGTCCTTCGGGGGGCGTCAGCCCCAGCATTTT
CASSWSFGGRQPQHF
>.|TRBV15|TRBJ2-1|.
TGTGCCACCATGAACAGGGTGGGGTACAATGAGCAGTTCTTC
CATMNRVGYNEQFF
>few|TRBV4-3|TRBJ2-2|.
TGCGCCAGCAGCCAAGAAGAGGGTTCCGGGGAGCTGTTTTTT
CASSQEEGSGELFF
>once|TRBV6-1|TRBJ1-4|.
TGTGCCAGCACTCCGGGGCAGGGGCGCGAAAAACTGTTTTTT
CASTPGQGREKLFF
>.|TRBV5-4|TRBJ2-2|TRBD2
TGTGCCAGCAGGCCGGGACTAGCGGGACATACCGGGGAGCTGTTTTTT
CASRPGLAGHTGELFF
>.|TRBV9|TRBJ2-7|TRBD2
TGTGCCAGCAGCGTACGAGGGACTAGCGTCAGCGAGCAGTACTTC
CASSVRGTSVSEQYF
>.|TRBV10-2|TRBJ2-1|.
TGCGCCAGCAGTGAGTCTGCAGATGAGCAGTTCTTC
CASSESADEQFF